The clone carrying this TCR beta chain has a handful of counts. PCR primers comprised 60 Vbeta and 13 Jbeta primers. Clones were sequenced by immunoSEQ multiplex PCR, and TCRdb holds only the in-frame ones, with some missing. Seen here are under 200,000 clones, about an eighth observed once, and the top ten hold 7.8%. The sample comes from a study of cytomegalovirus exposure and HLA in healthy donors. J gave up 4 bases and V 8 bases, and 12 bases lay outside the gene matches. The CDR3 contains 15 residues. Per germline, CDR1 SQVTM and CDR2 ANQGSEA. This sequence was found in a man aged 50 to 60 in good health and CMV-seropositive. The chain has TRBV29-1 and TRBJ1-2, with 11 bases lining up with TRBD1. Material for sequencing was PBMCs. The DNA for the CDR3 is TGCAGCTTTCATGGGGACAGGGGGTCGGGCTATGGCTACACCTTC. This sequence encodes CSFHGDRGSGYGYTF. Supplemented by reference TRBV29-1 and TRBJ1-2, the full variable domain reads SAVISQKPSRDICQRGTSLTIQCQVDSQVTMMFWYRQQPGQSLTLIATANQGSEATYESGFVIDKFPISRPNLTFSTLTVSNMSPEDSSIYLCSFHGDRGSGYGYTFGSGTRLTVV.